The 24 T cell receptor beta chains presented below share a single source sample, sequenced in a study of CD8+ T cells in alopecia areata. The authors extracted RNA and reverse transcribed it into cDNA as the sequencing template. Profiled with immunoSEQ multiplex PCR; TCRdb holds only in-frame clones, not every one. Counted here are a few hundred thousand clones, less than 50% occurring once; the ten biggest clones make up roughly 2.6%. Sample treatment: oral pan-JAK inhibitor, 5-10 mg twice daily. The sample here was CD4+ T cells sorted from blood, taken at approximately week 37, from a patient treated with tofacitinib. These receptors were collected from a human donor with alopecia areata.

The CDR3 protein is CSVLRMGGGRQFF. The CDR3 coding sequence is TGCAGCGTTTTGCGCATGGGGGGAGGGCGACAGTTCTTC. This chain uses TRBV29-1 with TRBJ2-1, with TRBD2 matching over 7 bases. V lost 5 bases to trimming and J lost 13 bases; unmatched junction nucleotides: 14. The germline V gene encodes CDR1 SQVTM and CDR2 ANQGSEA. The CDR3 runs to 13 residues.

The CDR3 sequence: CATSRDVGNSFYEQFF. CDR3 DNA: TGTGCCACCAGCAGAGATGTAGGAAACTCTTTCTATGAGCAGTTCTTC. The V call is TRBV15, the J call TRBJ2-1; D not certain. Germline CDR1 and CDR2: LNHNV and YYDKDF (reference sequence). The germline V and J ends were trimmed by 0 bases and 8 bases, with 17 bases remaining between them. The CDR3 length is 16 residues.

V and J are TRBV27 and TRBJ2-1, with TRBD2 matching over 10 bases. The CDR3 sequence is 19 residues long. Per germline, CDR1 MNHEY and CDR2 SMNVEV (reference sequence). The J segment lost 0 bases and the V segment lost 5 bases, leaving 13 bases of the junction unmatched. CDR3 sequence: CASSPPHWTSGPSYNEQFF. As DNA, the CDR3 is TGTGCCAGCAGTCCGCCCCATTGGACTAGCGGTCCCTCCTACAATGAGCAGTTCTTC.

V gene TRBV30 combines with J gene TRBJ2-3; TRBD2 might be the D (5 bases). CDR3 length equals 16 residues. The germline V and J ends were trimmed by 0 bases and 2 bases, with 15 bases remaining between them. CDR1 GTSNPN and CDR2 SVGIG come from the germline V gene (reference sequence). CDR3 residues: CAWSVIDYVFTDTQYF. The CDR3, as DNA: TGTGCCTGGAGTGTTATCGACTACGTCTTCACAGATACGCAGTATTTT. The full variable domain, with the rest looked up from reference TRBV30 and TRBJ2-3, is SQTIHQWPATLVQPVGSPLSLECTVEGTSNPNLYWYRQAAGRGLQLLFYSVGIGQISSEVPQNLSASRPQDRQFILSSKKLLLSDSGFYLCAWSVIDYVFTDTQYFGPGTRLTVL.

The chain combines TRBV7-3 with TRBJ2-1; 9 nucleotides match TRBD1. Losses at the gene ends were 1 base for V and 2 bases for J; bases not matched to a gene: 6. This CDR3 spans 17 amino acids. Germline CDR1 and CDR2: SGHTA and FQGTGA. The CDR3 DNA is TGTGCCAGCAGCTTAAATGGGAGACAGGGGGCCTACAATGAGCAGTTCTTC. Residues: CASSLNGRQGAYNEQFF.

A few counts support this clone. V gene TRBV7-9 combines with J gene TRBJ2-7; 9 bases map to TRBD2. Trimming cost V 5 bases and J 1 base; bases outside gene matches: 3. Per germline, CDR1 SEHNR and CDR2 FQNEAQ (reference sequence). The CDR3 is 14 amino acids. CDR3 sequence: CASSLSGRSYEQYF. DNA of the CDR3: TGTGCCAGCAGCCTTAGCGGGAGATCCTACGAGCAGTACTTC.

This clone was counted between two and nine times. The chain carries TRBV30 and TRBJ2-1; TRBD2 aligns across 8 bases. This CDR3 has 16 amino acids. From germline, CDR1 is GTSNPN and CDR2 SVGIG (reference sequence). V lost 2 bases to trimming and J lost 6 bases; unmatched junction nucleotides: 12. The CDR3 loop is CAWSSEAAGAGNEQFF. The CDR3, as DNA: TGTGCCTGGAGTTCGGAGGCAGCGGGAGCGGGCAATGAGCAGTTCTTC.

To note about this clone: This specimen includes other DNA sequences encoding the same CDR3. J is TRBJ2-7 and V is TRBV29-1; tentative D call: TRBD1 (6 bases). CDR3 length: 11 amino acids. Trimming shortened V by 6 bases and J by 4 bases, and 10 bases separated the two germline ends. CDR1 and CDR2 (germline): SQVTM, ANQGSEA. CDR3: CSVKQGYEQYF. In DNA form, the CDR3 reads TGCAGCGTAAAACAGGGATACGAGCAGTACTTC.

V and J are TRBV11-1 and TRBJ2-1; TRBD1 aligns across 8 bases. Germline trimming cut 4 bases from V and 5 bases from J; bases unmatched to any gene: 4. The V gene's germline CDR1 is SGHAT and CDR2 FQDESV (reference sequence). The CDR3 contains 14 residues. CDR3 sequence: CASSSRTGHNEQFF. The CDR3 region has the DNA TGTGCCAGCAGCTCGAGGACAGGGCACAATGAGCAGTTCTTC.

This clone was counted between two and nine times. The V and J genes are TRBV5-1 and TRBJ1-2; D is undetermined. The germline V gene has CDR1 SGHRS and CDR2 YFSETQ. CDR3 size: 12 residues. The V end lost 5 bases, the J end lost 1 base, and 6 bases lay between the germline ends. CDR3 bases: TGCGCCAGCAGGGTTGGTAACTATGGCTACACCTTC. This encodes CASRVGNYGYTF.

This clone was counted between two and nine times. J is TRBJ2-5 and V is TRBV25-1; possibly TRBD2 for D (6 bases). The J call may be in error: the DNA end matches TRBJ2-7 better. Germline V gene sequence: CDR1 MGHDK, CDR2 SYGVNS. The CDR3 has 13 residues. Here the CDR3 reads CASSRPGRYEQYF. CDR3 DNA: TGTGCCAGCAGTCGTCCAGGGAGGTACGAGCAGTACTTC.

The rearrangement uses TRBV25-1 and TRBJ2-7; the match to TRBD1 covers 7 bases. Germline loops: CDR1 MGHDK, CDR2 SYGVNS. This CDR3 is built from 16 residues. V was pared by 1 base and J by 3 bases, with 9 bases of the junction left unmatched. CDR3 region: CASSEWTTGTLYEQYF. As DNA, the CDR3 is TGTGCCAGCAGTGAATGGACGACAGGGACGCTCTACGAGCAGTACTTC.

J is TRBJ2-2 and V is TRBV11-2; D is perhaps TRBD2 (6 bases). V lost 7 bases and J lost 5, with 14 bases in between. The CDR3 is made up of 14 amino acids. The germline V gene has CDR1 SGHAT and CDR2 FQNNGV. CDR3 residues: CASTFVRGTGELFF. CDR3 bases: TGTGCCAGCACCTTTGTTCGGGGGACCGGGGAGCTGTTTTTT.

The DNA of the CDR3 is TGTGCCAGCAGCGAGAGCGGGGCCGTGTTGGATACGCAGTATTTT. It translates to CASSESGAVLDTQYF. The V and J genes are TRBV4-2 and TRBJ2-3; TRBD2 agrees at 7 bases. CDR1 and CDR2 (germline): LGHNA, YNFKEQ. The CDR3 has 15 residues. Losses at the gene ends were 5 bases for V and 6 bases for J; bases not matched to a gene: 11.

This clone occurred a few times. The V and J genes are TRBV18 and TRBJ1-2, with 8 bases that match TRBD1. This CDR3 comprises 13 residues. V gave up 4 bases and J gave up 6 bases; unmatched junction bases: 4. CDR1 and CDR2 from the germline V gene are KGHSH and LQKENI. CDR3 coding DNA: TGTGCCAGCTCACTCGGACAGGGCGATGGCTACACCTTC. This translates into CASSLGQGDGYTF. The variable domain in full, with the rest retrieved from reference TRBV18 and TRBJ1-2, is NAGVMQNPRHLVRRRGQEARLRCSPMKGHSHVYWYRQLPEEGLKFMVYLQKENIIDESGMPKERFSAEFPKEGPSILRIQQVVRGDSAAYFCASSLGQGDGYTFGSGTRLTVV.

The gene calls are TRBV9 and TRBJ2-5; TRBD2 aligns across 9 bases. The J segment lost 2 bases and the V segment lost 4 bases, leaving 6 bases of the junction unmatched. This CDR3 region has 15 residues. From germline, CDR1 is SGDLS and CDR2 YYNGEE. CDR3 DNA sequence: TGTGCCAGCAGCCTAGCGGGGCTTGGGCAAGAGACCCAGTACTTC. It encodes CASSLAGLGQETQYF.

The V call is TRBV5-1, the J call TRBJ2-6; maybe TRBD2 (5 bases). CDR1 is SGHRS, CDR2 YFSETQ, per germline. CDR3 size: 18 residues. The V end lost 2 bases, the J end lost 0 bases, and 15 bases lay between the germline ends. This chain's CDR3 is CASSFSGDPISGANVLTF. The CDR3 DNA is TGCGCCAGCAGCTTCTCCGGGGATCCCATCTCTGGGGCCAACGTCCTGACTTTC. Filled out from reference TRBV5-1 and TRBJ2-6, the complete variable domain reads KAGVTQTPRYLIKTRGQQVTLSCSPISGHRSVSWYQQTPGQGLQFLFEYFSETQRNKGNFPGRFSGRQFSNSRSEMNVSTLELGDSALYLCASSFSGDPISGANVLTFGAGSRLTVL.

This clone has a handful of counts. CDR3 DNA: TGCAGCGGCCGAGAAGTCACCCAGTACTTC. Amino acid sequence: CSGREVTQYF. The chain joins TRBV29-1 to TRBJ2-5; the D is unclear. V was pared by 7 bases and J by 8 bases, with 11 bases between. CDR3 length: 10 residues. CDR1 is SQVTM, CDR2 ANQGSEA, per germline.

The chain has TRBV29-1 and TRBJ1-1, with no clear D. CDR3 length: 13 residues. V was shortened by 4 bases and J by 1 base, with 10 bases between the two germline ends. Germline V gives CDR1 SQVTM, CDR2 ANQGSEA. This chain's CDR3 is CSVGGNSNTEAFF. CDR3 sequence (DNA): TGCAGCGTTGGAGGGAACTCGAACACTGAAGCTTTCTTT.

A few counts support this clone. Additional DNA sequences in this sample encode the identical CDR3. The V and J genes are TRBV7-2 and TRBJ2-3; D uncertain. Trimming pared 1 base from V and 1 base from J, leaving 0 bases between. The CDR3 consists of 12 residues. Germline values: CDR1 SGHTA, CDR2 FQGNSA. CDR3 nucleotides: TGTGCCAGCAGCTTAGGCACAGATACGCAGTATTTT. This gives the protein CASSLGTDTQYF.

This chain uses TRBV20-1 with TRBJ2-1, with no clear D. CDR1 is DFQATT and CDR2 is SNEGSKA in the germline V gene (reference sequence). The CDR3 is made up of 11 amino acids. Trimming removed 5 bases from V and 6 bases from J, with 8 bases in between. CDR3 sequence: CSADALNEQFF. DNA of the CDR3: TGCAGTGCTGACGCCCTCAATGAGCAGTTCTTC.

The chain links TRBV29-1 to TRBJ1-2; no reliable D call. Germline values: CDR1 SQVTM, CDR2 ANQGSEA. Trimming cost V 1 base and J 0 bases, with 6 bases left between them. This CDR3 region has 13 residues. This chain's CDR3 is CSVEGLPNYGYTF. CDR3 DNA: TGCAGCGTTGAAGGGCTACCTAACTATGGCTACACCTTC. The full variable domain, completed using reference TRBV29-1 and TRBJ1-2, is SAVISQKPSRDICQRGTSLTIQCQVDSQVTMMFWYRQQPGQSLTLIATANQGSEATYESGFVIDKFPISRPNLTFSTLTVSNMSPEDSSIYLCSVEGLPNYGYTFGSGTRLTVV.

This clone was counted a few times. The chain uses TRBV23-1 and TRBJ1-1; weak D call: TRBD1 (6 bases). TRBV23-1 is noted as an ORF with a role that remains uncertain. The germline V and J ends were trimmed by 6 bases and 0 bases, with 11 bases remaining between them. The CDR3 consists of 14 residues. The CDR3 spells CASSQGQVNTEAFF. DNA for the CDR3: TGCGCCAGCAGCCAGGGACAAGTGAACACTGAAGCTTTCTTT.

The CDR3, as DNA: TGTGCCTGGAGTGTACAGGGAGTAGGGACCCAGCATTTT. This sequence encodes CAWSVQGVGTQHF. V usage is TRBV30 and J usage is TRBJ1-5, with D possibly TRBD1 on 6 matching bases. CDR1 GTSNPN and CDR2 SVGIG come from the germline V gene (reference sequence). CDR3 length: 13 residues. V gave up 0 bases and J gave up 11 bases, with 14 bases separating them. Complete variable domain (other parts from reference TRBV30 and TRBJ1-5): SQTIHQWPATLVQPVGSPLSLECTVEGTSNPNLYWYRQAAGRGLQLLFYSVGIGQISSEVPQNLSASRPQDRQFILSSKKLLLSDSGFYLCAWSVQGVGTQHFGDGTRLSIL.